These 20 T cell receptor beta chains came from one sample sequenced in a study of T cells expressing NK-cell markers. TCRdb processed the 5' RACE reads again and assigns one entry to each CDR3 protein, with no DNA. The sample includes about 150,000 distinct CDR3 sequences. Sequencing was performed on blood T cells: a sorted CD56 or NKG2C T cell subset, CD4+ or CD8+ T cells, or bulk PBMC T cells (not recorded which). These receptors all come from a woman aged 50 to 65 in good health.

This chain's CDR3 is CASNLGVEQYF. This chain uses TRBV7-9 with TRBJ2-7. The CDR3 runs to 11 residues. Germline assignment: CDR1 SEHNR and CDR2 FQNEAQ (reference sequence).

The CDR3 protein is CASSLDQGPDTQYF. The J gene is TRBJ2-3, the V gene TRBV5-4. In germline, CDR1 is SGHNT, CDR2 YYREEE (reference sequence). This CDR3 has 14 residues.

This rearrangement joins TRBV28 to TRBJ2-7; TCRdb's D call, TRBD1, is unchecked because there is no DNA. CDR3 length equals 16 residues. Germline CDR1 reads MDHEN; CDR2 reads SYDVKM. The CDR3 region is CASSLRGDRSIYEQYF.

CDR3 loop: CASSVMAPDTQYF. The chain employs TRBV11-2 and TRBJ2-3; TCRdb's D call, TRBD2, is unchecked because there is no DNA. The germline gives CDR1 SGHAT, CDR2 FQNNGV. This CDR3 is built from 13 residues.

The chain carries TRBV21-1 and TRBJ2-1. TRBV21-1 is designated a pseudogene. There are 14 residues in the CDR3. CDR3 in amino acids: CASSKERQNNEQFF.

This chain connects TRBV5-1 to TRBJ1-2. Germline CDR1 SGHRS, CDR2 YFSETQ. The CDR3 extends over 15 amino acids. CDR3 residues: CASSLLWRSNYGYTF.

The chain joins TRBV4-1 to TRBJ2-1; the TCRdb call, TRBD2, lacks DNA for checking. Germline V gene sequence: CDR1 MGHRA, CDR2 YSYEKL. This CDR3 spans 17 amino acids. CDR3 sequence reads: CASSQEVPGEGRREQFF.

The V gene is TRBV2, the J gene TRBJ2-1; TCRdb proposes TRBD2, but this gene call is untestable without DNA. The CDR3 is made up of 11 amino acids. CDR1 is SNHLY, CDR2 FYNNEI, per germline. CDR3 residues: CASSPTSVVFF. The full variable domain, in which reference TRBV2 and TRBJ2-1 provide the parts outside the CDR3, is EPEVTQTPSHQVTQMGQEVILRCVPISNHLYFYWYRQILGQKVEFLVSFYNNEISEKSEIFDDQFSVERPDGSNFTLKIRSTKLEDSAMYFCASSPTSVVFFGPGTRLTVL.

The chain carries TRBV20-1 and TRBJ2-1; TCRdb's D gene call, TRBD1, goes unchecked for lack of DNA. CDR1 DFQATT and CDR2 SNEGSKA come from the germline V gene (reference sequence). The CDR3 runs to 14 residues. The CDR3 is CSAIESPIAREQFF.

The CDR3 spells CASSYAPSGRNEQFF. The chain has TRBV7-9 and TRBJ2-1; absent DNA, TCRdb's TRBD2 call cannot be checked. The CDR3 is 15 residues long. Germline CDR1 and CDR2: SEHNR and FQNEAQ (reference sequence). The entire variable domain, with the rest obtained from reference TRBV7-9 and TRBJ2-1, is as follows: DTGVSQNPRHKITKRGQNVTFRCDPISEHNRLYWYRQTLGQGPEFLTYFQNEAQLEKSRLLSDRFSAERPKGSFSTLEIQRTEQGDSAMYLCASSYAPSGRNEQFFGPGTRLTVL.

The chain uses TRBV6-5 and TRBJ2-3; TCRdb indicates TRBD2, and absent DNA this call remains unverified. CDR1 MNHEY and CDR2 SVGAGI come from the germline V gene. The CDR3 is made up of 16 amino acids. The CDR3 here is CASRPQAGGVTDTQYF.

J is TRBJ2-3 and V is TRBV7-8. Per the germline V gene, CDR1 is SGHVS and CDR2 is FQNEAQ. The CDR3 is 15 amino acids. CDR3 sequence: CASSLGRASTDTQYF.

V gene TRBV6-5 combines with J gene TRBJ2-3. The germline V gene encodes CDR1 MNHEY and CDR2 SVGAGI. This CDR3 region has 13 residues. CDR3 amino acids: CASSYFEGDTQYF.

The chain has TRBV5-1 and TRBJ2-3; TCRdb's D gene call, TRBD1, goes unchecked for lack of DNA. Per germline, CDR1 SGHRS and CDR2 YFSETQ. The CDR3 sequence is 20 residues long. The CDR3 here is CASTPRTGGKRDTSTDTQYF.

The chain recombines TRBV9 with TRBJ2-7. CDR3 size: 15 residues. Germline-derived CDR1 and CDR2 are SGDLS and YYNGEE. This CDR3 is CASSGETGTTYEQYF.

The chain has TRBV25-1 and TRBJ2-7; TCRdb calls TRBD2, which cannot be checked without DNA. This CDR3 region has 15 residues. Germline V gene sequence: CDR1 MGHDK, CDR2 SYGVNS. The CDR3 sequence: CASSAMVAGGDEQYF.

The chain recombines TRBV5-6 with TRBJ2-7; TCRdb's D gene call, TRBD2, goes unchecked for lack of DNA. CDR1 SGHDT and CDR2 YYEEEE come from the germline V gene. This CDR3 contains 15 residues. The CDR3 sequence is CASSHSFSGKYEQYF. The whole variable domain, remainder taken from reference TRBV5-6 and TRBJ2-7, is DAGVTQSPTHLIKTRGQQVTLRCSPKSGHDTVSWYQQALGQGPQFIFQYYEEEERQRGNFPDRFSGHQFPNYSSELNVNALLLGDSALYLCASSHSFSGKYEQYFGPGTRLTVT.

The chain recombines TRBV20-1 with TRBJ1-2; there is no DNA to check the TCRdb D call of TRBD1. Germline V gene sequence: CDR1 DFQATT, CDR2 SNEGSKA (reference sequence). This CDR3 has 14 residues. CDR3 amino acids: CSAGGAKGNYGYTF.

CDR3 sequence reads: CASINPLAGGGNEQFF. This chain joins TRBV12-3 or TRBV12-4 and TRBJ2-1; TCRdb returns TRBD2, unconfirmable since there is no DNA. The CDR3 is 16 amino acids.

This chain uses TRBV12-3 or TRBV12-4 with TRBJ2-3. This CDR3 has 15 amino acids. CDR3 region: CASSLSLTTTDTQYF.